These 14 T cell receptor beta chains came from one sample sequenced in a study of blood T cell repertoires in COVID-19. Profiling relied on immunoSEQ multiplex PCR, and the TCRdb table lists in-frame clones only, not all of them. The sample yields more than 75,000 clones, 84% seen once. The sample was peripheral blood. The receptors stem from a human donor in a cohort sampled during active COVID-19.

The V gene is TRBV2, the J gene TRBJ2-3, with TRBD1 identical over 10 bases. The J segment lost 3 bases and the V segment lost 6 bases, leaving 3 bases of the junction unmatched. CDR1 is SNHLY and CDR2 is FYNNEI in the germline V gene. The CDR3 sequence is 14 residues long. DNA for the CDR3: TGTGCCAGCAGCCGGGACAGGGGTACAGATACGCAGTATTTT. It encodes CASSRDRGTDTQYF.

V and J are TRBV30 and TRBJ2-1; 9 bases are a match to TRBD2. Germline CDR1 reads GTSNPN; CDR2 reads SVGIG (reference sequence). The CDR3 covers 18 residues. V gave up 0 bases and J gave up 5 bases; unmatched junction bases: 14. The CDR3 spells CAWSVGWSGGLGDNEQFF. The DNA of the CDR3 is TGTGCCTGGAGTGTAGGGTGGAGCGGGGGGCTAGGGGACAATGAGCAGTTCTTC.

V gene TRBV10-3 combines with J gene TRBJ1-3, with 7 bases identical to TRBD1. J lost 4 bases, V lost 4 bases, and 10 bases had no gene match. The germline CDR1 and CDR2 sequences are ENHRY and SYGVKD. The CDR3 has 16 amino acids. CDR3 bases: TGTGCCATCAGTGTGGAAAAGGGGGCTTCCGGAAACACCATATATTTT. This codes for CAISVEKGASGNTIYF.

The V gene is TRBV2, the J gene TRBJ2-7; 9 bases fit TRBD1. This CDR3 has 15 residues. The V gene's germline CDR1 is SNHLY and CDR2 FYNNEI. V lost 4 bases and J lost 1; bases outside the gene matches: 5. The chain's CDR3 is CASSGGDRVSYEQYF. The DNA for the CDR3 is TGTGCCAGCAGTGGGGGGGACAGGGTTTCCTACGAGCAGTACTTC.

The chain uses TRBV10-3 and TRBJ2-7; a weak D match, TRBD2 (5 bases). V was clipped by 10 bases and J by 6 bases, with 22 bases between them. Germline assignment: CDR1 ENHRY and CDR2 SYGVKD. The CDR3 runs 14 residues. CDR3 region: CATCPRIGECEQYF. The DNA for the CDR3 is TGTGCCACCTGCCCGAGGATCGGGGAATGCGAGCAGTACTTC.

The genes are TRBV27 and TRBJ2-7; 8 bases are a match to TRBD1. V was clipped by 6 bases and J by 3 bases; unmatched bases: 7. CDR3 length equals 14 residues. The germline gives CDR1 MNHEY, CDR2 SMNVEV (reference sequence). In DNA form, the CDR3 reads TGTGCCAGCAGCCGTAGACAGGGGAGCTACGAGCAGTACTTC. The encoded protein is CASSRRQGSYEQYF.

The table lists this clone with a few counts. The chain recombines TRBV28 with TRBJ2-1, with D possibly TRBD2 on 6 matching bases. The germline V gene has CDR1 MDHEN and CDR2 SYDVKM. V shed 3 bases and J shed 7 bases, with 16 bases lying between them. CDR3 length: 15 residues. In DNA, the CDR3 is TGTGCCAGCAGTTTGGGGGGTTTGGGGAAAAATGAGCAGTTCTTC. The encoded protein is CASSLGGLGKNEQFF.

This clone has more than one count but fewer than ten. The V and J genes are TRBV28 and TRBJ2-7, with 8 positions matching TRBD1. The CDR3 has 14 amino acids. Germline assignment: CDR1 MDHEN and CDR2 SYDVKM. With 6 bases clipped from V and 0 bases from J, the junction kept 4 bases outside the gene matches. CDR3 DNA: TGTGCCAGCAGGCCGGGACAGGTCTCCTACGAGCAGTACTTC. Amino acids: CASRPGQVSYEQYF.

The J gene is TRBJ1-6, the V gene TRBV11-2; no definite D call. The length of the CDR3 is 14 residues. Germline CDR1 and CDR2: SGHAT and FQNNGV. Trimming removed 0 bases from V and 8 bases from J, with 8 bases in between. The CDR3 region has the DNA TGTGCCAGCAGCTTAGAAGCCACCGATTCACCCCTCCACTTT. This codes for CASSLEATDSPLHF.

The J gene is TRBJ2-3, the V gene TRBV15, with D maybe TRBD2 (6 bases). Trimming left V 5 bases short and J 7 bases short, with 25 bases between. The CDR3 totals 17 residues. Germline assignment: CDR1 LNHNV and CDR2 YYDKDF (reference sequence). CDR3 coding DNA: TGTGCCACCAGCCGGGCACTCGACATTCCGGGAGAATATACGCAGTATTTT. Translated, it gives CATSRALDIPGEYTQYF.

V gene TRBV7-9 combines with J gene TRBJ2-5, with TRBD2 matching over 15 bases. CDR3 size: 16 residues. Germline V gives CDR1 SEHNR, CDR2 FQNEAQ (reference sequence). V shed 5 bases and J 5 bases; nucleotides not matched to a gene: 6. CDR3 residues: CASSAGTSGGTETQYF. CDR3 nucleotides: TGTGCCAGCAGCGCAGGGACTAGCGGGGGGACGGAGACCCAGTACTTC.

This clone has a single count. The chain employs TRBV5-1 and TRBJ1-1, with 9 bases that match TRBD1. Losses at the gene ends were 1 base for V and 2 bases for J; bases not matched to a gene: 3. CDR3 size: 15 residues. Germline V CDR1 and CDR2: SGHRS, YFSETQ. The DNA of the CDR3 is TGCGCCAGCAGCTTGACGACAGGGGGAAACACTGAAGCTTTCTTT. As protein: CASSLTTGGNTEAFF.

V usage is TRBV10-2 and J usage is TRBJ1-1; 7 positions match TRBD1. The CDR3 has 13 amino acids. The trim removed 3 bases at V and 6 bases at J, leaving 4 bases unmatched. The germline CDR1 and CDR2 sequences are WSHSY and SAAADI. The CDR3 is CASSEQGSAEAFF. CDR3 DNA sequence: TGCGCCAGCAGTGAACAGGGGAGCGCTGAAGCTTTCTTT.

The sample holds a few counts of this clone. J is TRBJ2-7 and V is TRBV7-2; 7 bases match TRBD1. CDR1 is SGHTA and CDR2 is FQGNSA in the germline V gene. The V and J ends lost 5 bases and 7 bases, in that order; junction bases with no gene match: 14. The CDR3 has 15 amino acids. This CDR3 reads CASSLRAGTALEQYF. The CDR3 DNA reads TGTGCCAGCAGCCTAAGGGCCGGGACAGCCCTAGAGCAGTACTTC.